Listed here is a single TCR beta chain. Its specificity is unknown. The sequenced template was RNA, covering the TCR beta CDR3 region. HTBI-primed first-round RT-PCR preceded second-round multiplex PCR. Using its own MiXCR run on the multiplex PCR reads, TCRdb lists one record per CDR3 protein. This table has some 1.1 million distinct CDR3 sequences, 35% to 45% appearing once. Exclusion applied to patients with other autoimmune diseases, uncontrolled infections, pregnancy or lactation. Looked up from germline, CDR1 is SGHTA and CDR2 is FQGTGA. This CDR3 has 15 amino acids. Trimming at V came to 3 bases and at J to 4 bases, leaving 4 bases not matched to a gene. The data stem from a study of Graves' ophthalmopathy and Graves' hyperthyroidism. Study-wide points: Clonotypes were expanded in thyroid at above 0.001 frequency, and most also appeared in blood.

This chain uses TRBV7-3 with TRBJ2-7; 12 bases map to TRBD2. This clonotype was sampled from an adult man with Graves' hyperthyroidism. Sequenced material: peripheral blood or thyroid tissue (not recorded which). The CDR3 DNA reads as TGTGCCAGCAGCTTCGCTAGCGGGAGGGGATACGAGCAGTACTTC. This encodes CASSFASGRGYEQYF.